One and the same sample provided the 32 T cell receptor beta chains below, sequenced in a study of blood T cell repertoires in COVID-19. The table came from immunoSEQ multiplex PCR; TCRdb's copy has only in-frame clones and leaves some out. This sample has more than 150,000 clones; more than 75% occur once, and the top ten carry around an eighth. Sequences were obtained from peripheral blood. These TCRs come from a woman in her 70s with COVID-19, enrolled during active disease.

V and J are TRBV5-1 and TRBJ2-5, with D possibly matching TRBD2 (5 bases). Germline V gene sequence: CDR1 SGHRS, CDR2 YFSETQ. V was pared by 0 bases and J by 0 bases, with 18 bases between. This CDR3 spans 18 amino acids. The CDR3 sequence: CASSLVGSASSYQETQYF. In DNA, the CDR3 is TGCGCCAGCAGCTTGGTCGGTTCGGCTAGCTCTTACCAAGAGACCCAGTACTTC.

The chain is built from TRBV29-1 and TRBJ1-4; 9 bases are a match to TRBD1. V shed 6 bases, J shed 5 bases, and the junction held 4 bases outside the gene matches. The CDR3 contains 13 residues. Germline values: CDR1 SQVTM, CDR2 ANQGSEA. This CDR3 reads CSVTGTGNEKLFF. DNA for the CDR3: TGCAGCGTGACCGGGACAGGGAATGAAAAACTGTTTTTT.

This clone was detected once. The V call is TRBV5-1, the J call TRBJ2-5; perhaps TRBD1 as D (6 bases). The V end was cut by 4 bases, the J end by 3 bases, with 13 bases between. CDR1 and CDR2 (germline): SGHRS, YFSETQ. CDR3 length equals 14 residues. The CDR3 protein is CASSRDRPKETQYF. In nucleotides, the CDR3 is TGCGCCAGCAGCAGAGACAGGCCAAAAGAGACCCAGTACTTC.

This chain links TRBV5-6 with TRBJ2-3, with 9 positions matching TRBD1. Losses at the gene ends were 8 bases for V and 8 bases for J; bases not matched to a gene: 6. CDR3 length: 12 residues. CDR1 is SGHDT and CDR2 is YYEEEE in the germline V gene. The CDR3 nucleotides read TGTGCCAGGGGACAGGGTGTAGGTACGCAGTATTTT. It codes for CARGQGVGTQYF.

The chain uses TRBV5-1 and TRBJ2-7, with D perhaps TRBD2 (6 bases). Per germline, CDR1 SGHRS and CDR2 YFSETQ. The CDR3 covers 14 residues. Trimming left V 6 bases short and J 6 bases short, with 19 bases between. The CDR3 protein is CASKETSGPSEQYF. The CDR3 DNA reads TGCGCCAGCAAGGAGACTAGTGGCCCCAGCGAGCAGTACTTC.

The V gene is TRBV23-1, the J gene TRBJ2-1, with D possibly matching TRBD1 (6 bases). TRBV23-1 is an ORF; its function is uncertain. V shed 1 base and J shed 3 bases, with 19 bases lying between them. The CDR3 covers 18 residues. This CDR3 is CASSQYSGAAWVYNEQFF. The CDR3 region has the DNA TGCGCCAGCAGTCAATATTCAGGGGCGGCTTGGGTCTACAATGAGCAGTTCTTC.

The rearrangement links TRBV6-5 to TRBJ1-5; D is ambiguous. CDR3 size: 14 residues. Looked up from germline, CDR1 is MNHEY and CDR2 is SVGAGI. Trimming left V 3 bases short and J 0 bases short, with 6 bases between. The CDR3 DNA reads as TGTGCCAGCAGTTATCAGTCTAGCAATCAGCCCCAGCATTTT. Translating gives CASSYQSSNQPQHF.

The chain carries TRBV5-1 and TRBJ2-2; TRBD1 matches at 8 bases. This CDR3 spans 14 amino acids. Germline CDR1 reads SGHRS; CDR2 reads YFSETQ. With 4 bases clipped from V and 7 bases from J, the junction kept 6 bases outside the gene matches. CDR3 loop: CASSGQGLNGELFF. Written as DNA, the CDR3 is TGCGCCAGCAGCGGACAGGGTTTGAACGGGGAGCTGTTTTTT.

The V call is TRBV5-1, the J call TRBJ1-2, with 8 bases that match TRBD1. Germline V gives CDR1 SGHRS, CDR2 YFSETQ. The CDR3 totals 14 residues. The ends lost 4 bases at V and 0 bases at J; junction bases unmatched: 2. As DNA, the CDR3 is TGCGCCAGCAGCCAACAGGGGGCTAACTATGGCTACACCTTC. Translation: CASSQQGANYGYTF.

The CDR3 DNA sequence: TGTGCCAGCAGGACACTAGTTGAGACCCAGTACTTC. This codes for CASRTLVETQYF. This rearrangement joins TRBV2 to TRBJ2-5; D may be TRBD2 (5 bases). The V and J ends lost 6 bases and 5 bases respectively, with 10 bases between them. This CDR3 spans 12 amino acids. Germline values: CDR1 SNHLY, CDR2 FYNNEI.

The genes are TRBV18 and TRBJ1-4, with 8 bases identical to TRBD1. Trimming cost V 3 bases and J 4 bases; bases outside gene matches: 7. The CDR3 runs to 16 residues. The germline CDR1 and CDR2 sequences are KGHSH and LQKENI. CDR3 region: CASSPQPTGVNEKLFF. CDR3 sequence (DNA): TGTGCCAGCTCACCCCAACCGACAGGGGTTAATGAAAAACTGTTTTTT.

The gene calls are TRBV30 and TRBJ1-3; 8 bases map to TRBD1. CDR1 and CDR2 (germline): GTSNPN, SVGIG (reference sequence). There are 16 residues in the CDR3. After removal of 0 bases from V and 1 base from J, the junction contained 5 bases not matched to a gene. The CDR3 DNA reads TGTGCCTGGAGTGTCGGCAGGGGGCTTTCTGGAAACACCATATATTTT. This gives the protein CAWSVGRGLSGNTIYF.

CDR3 protein: CAWSVLQGAFWATEAFF. The CDR3 nucleotides read TGTGCCTGGAGTGTACTACAGGGGGCTTTTTGGGCCACTGAAGCTTTCTTT. The gene calls are TRBV30 and TRBJ1-1, with TRBD1 matching 9 bases. Unmatched junction bases numbered 12, after V lost 0 bases and J lost 4 bases. The germline CDR1 and CDR2 sequences are GTSNPN and SVGIG (reference sequence). The CDR3 runs 17 residues.

The rearrangement uses TRBV11-2 and TRBJ1-2; 10 bases map to TRBD1. The CDR3 contains 17 residues. In germline, CDR1 is SGHAT, CDR2 FQNNGV. Germline trimming cut 5 bases from V and 5 bases from J; bases unmatched to any gene: 14. The CDR3, as DNA: TGTGCCAGCAGCCAAATATGGGACAGGGGTGATAGTTATGGCTACACCTTC. Its translation: CASSQIWDRGDSYGYTF.

The chain is built from TRBV25-1 and TRBJ2-7; 11 bases agree with TRBD2. Germline V gene sequence: CDR1 MGHDK, CDR2 SYGVNS. The CDR3 length is 16 residues. V was clipped by 0 bases and J by 4 bases; unmatched bases: 5. The CDR3 loop is CASSEYVTSGSYEQYF. The DNA of the CDR3 is TGTGCCAGCAGTGAATATGTAACTAGCGGGAGTTACGAGCAGTACTTC.

The genes are TRBV27 and TRBJ1-2; 9 bases map to TRBD1. V trimming: 6 bases; J trimming: 3 bases; junction bases outside the gene matches: 2. Germline loops: CDR1 MNHEY, CDR2 SMNVEV (reference sequence). The CDR3 sequence is 13 residues long. CDR3 amino acids: CASRDRGHYGYTF. CDR3 coding DNA: TGTGCCAGCAGGGACAGGGGACACTATGGCTACACCTTC.

In its sample, this clone was seen once. This chain uses TRBV27 with TRBJ1-4; D is possibly TRBD1 (6 bases). Trimming pared 4 bases from V and 5 bases from J, leaving 11 bases between. CDR1 is MNHEY, CDR2 SMNVEV, per germline (reference sequence). The CDR3 loop spans 14 amino acids. CDR3 residues: CASSYTGWNEKLFF. DNA of the CDR3: TGTGCCAGCAGTTACACAGGGTGGAATGAAAAACTGTTTTTT.

The chain couples TRBV9 to TRBJ2-7; the match to TRBD2 covers 11 bases. With 0 bases clipped from V and 4 bases from J, the junction kept 6 bases outside the gene matches. CDR3 length equals 16 residues. Germline loops: CDR1 SGDLS, CDR2 YYNGEE. CDR3 loop: CASSVDTASGRYEQYF. CDR3 DNA sequence: TGTGCCAGCAGCGTAGATACGGCTAGCGGGAGGTACGAGCAGTACTTC.

The rearrangement links TRBV18 to TRBJ2-5; 11 bases are a match to TRBD2. Germline trimming cut 6 bases from V and 5 bases from J; bases unmatched to any gene: 14. CDR1 is KGHSH, CDR2 LQKENI, per germline. The CDR3 is 17 amino acids. The CDR3 protein is CASSPQKLAGVGETQYF. The CDR3 DNA reads TGTGCCAGCTCTCCTCAAAAACTAGCGGGAGTTGGGGAGACCCAGTACTTC.

To note about this clone: Other DNA sequences in the same sample also yield this CDR3. The CDR3, as DNA: TGTGCCAGCAGCTTAGTTGGGAGGACAGATACGCAGTATTTT. Its protein product is CASSLVGRTDTQYF. This rearrangement joins TRBV7-2 to TRBJ2-3, with D possibly matching TRBD2 (6 bases). Per the germline V gene, CDR1 is SGHTA and CDR2 is FQGNSA. The CDR3 covers 14 residues. Trimming removed 1 base at V and 3 bases at J, with 8 bases between.

V usage is TRBV6-2 or TRBV6-3 and J usage is TRBJ2-7; no firm D call. The CDR3 runs to 12 residues. Trimming stripped 5 bases from V and 3 bases from J, with 8 bases between. Germline V gene sequence: CDR1 MNHEY, CDR2 SVGEGT. CDR3 sequence: CASSRRSYEQYF. CDR3 coding DNA: TGTGCCAGCAGTAGGAGAAGCTACGAGCAGTACTTC.

The chain carries TRBV6-1 and TRBJ1-3; 7 nucleotides align to TRBD1. The CDR3 covers 16 residues. The junction had 9 bases not matched to a gene; V was cut back by 4 bases and J by 3 bases. Germline V CDR1 and CDR2: MNHNS, SASEGT. As DNA, the CDR3 is TGTGCCAGCAGTGTGACAGGGTCCGCTGATGGAAACACCATATATTTT. As protein: CASSVTGSADGNTIYF.

The rearrangement joins TRBV9 to TRBJ2-1; perhaps TRBD1 as D (6 bases). The CDR3 loop spans 14 amino acids. CDR1 is SGDLS, CDR2 YYNGEE, per germline. V was shortened by 4 bases and J by 7 bases, with 15 bases between the two germline ends. Here the CDR3 reads CASSRTEFYNEQFF. The CDR3 DNA reads TGTGCCAGCAGCCGGACAGAATTTTATAATGAGCAGTTCTTC.

This chain joins TRBV28 and TRBJ2-7; 9 nucleotides agree with TRBD1. In germline, CDR1 is MDHEN, CDR2 SYDVKM. CDR3 length equals 14 residues. Unmatched junction bases numbered 7, after V lost 5 bases and J lost 5 bases. This chain's CDR3 is CASSTRTGAHEQYF. The DNA of the CDR3 is TGTGCCAGCAGTACCCGGACAGGGGCCCACGAGCAGTACTTC.

The chain joins TRBV19 to TRBJ2-7; 8 bases map to TRBD2. Germline V gives CDR1 LNHDA, CDR2 SQIVND (reference sequence). With 6 bases clipped from V and 4 bases from J, the junction kept 8 bases outside the gene matches. CDR3 length: 14 amino acids. The CDR3 nucleotides are TGTGCCAGTAGCCCGGCGGGGGGAGCGTACGAGCAGTACTTC. Translation: CASSPAGGAYEQYF.

The V call is TRBV7-2, the J call TRBJ1-3, with unresolved D. The V gene lost 2 bases and the J gene lost 0 bases, with 5 bases spanning the gap. The germline V gene encodes CDR1 SGHTA and CDR2 FQGNSA. This CDR3 has 14 amino acids. CDR3 protein: CASSLLFSGNTIYF. The CDR3, as DNA: TGTGCCAGCAGCTTACTTTTCTCTGGAAACACCATATATTTT. Supplemented by reference TRBV7-2 and TRBJ1-3, the full variable domain reads GAGVSQSPSNKVTEKGKDVELRCDPISGHTALYWYRQSLGQGLEFLIYFQGNSAPDKSGLPSDRFSAERTGGSVSTLTIQRTQQEDSAVYLCASSLLFSGNTIYFGEGSWLTVV.

V gene TRBV6-5 combines with J gene TRBJ1-2; D is possibly TRBD1 (5 bases). Per the germline V gene, CDR1 is MNHEY and CDR2 is SVGAGI. Trimming stripped 4 bases from V and 3 bases from J, with 15 bases between. This CDR3 spans 15 amino acids. Here the CDR3 reads CASSSVGGEDYGYTF. CDR3 DNA sequence: TGTGCCAGCAGTTCGGTCGGGGGAGAGGACTATGGCTACACCTTC.

This clone was recorded only once. The chain links TRBV23-1 to TRBJ2-5; no firm D call. TRBV23-1 is marked as an open reading frame, function uncertain. Trimming took off 0 bases at V and 5 bases at J, with 10 bases between the two ends. The CDR3 is 14 amino acids. The chain's CDR3 is CASSQSPSNETQYF. In DNA, the CDR3 is TGCGCCAGCAGTCAATCGCCTAGTAATGAGACCCAGTACTTC.

The chain combines TRBV6-6 with TRBJ2-7, with D possibly being TRBD1 (6 bases). This CDR3 is 12 amino acids long. V was trimmed by 5 bases and J by 7 bases, leaving 12 bases between them. CDR1 is MNHNY, CDR2 SVGAGI, per germline (reference sequence). CDR3 nucleotides: TGTGCCAGCAGTCCTCAGGGGAGTGAGCAGTACTTC. Protein product: CASSPQGSEQYF.

The V call is TRBV11-2, the J call TRBJ1-1, with TRBD1 identical over 9 bases. The V and J ends lost 1 base and 3 bases, in that order; junction bases with no gene match: 3. This CDR3 comprises 15 residues. The V gene's germline CDR1 is SGHAT and CDR2 FQNNGV. CDR3 in DNA: TGTGCCAGCAGCTTAGGGGGGACAGGGTACACTGAAGCTTTCTTT. Protein: CASSLGGTGYTEAFF.

About this clone: Distinct nucleotide sequences in the sample also encode this CDR3. The V gene is TRBV2, the J gene TRBJ2-5; 9 nucleotides line up with TRBD1. This CDR3 has 13 residues. Trimming removed 5 bases from V and 5 bases from J; junction bases left unmatched: 3. Germline V gives CDR1 SNHLY, CDR2 FYNNEI. CDR3 nucleotide sequence: TGTGCCAGCAGTCGGGACAGGGAGGAGACCCAGTACTTC. Translation: CASSRDREETQYF.

This clone was counted between two and nine times. The rearrangement uses TRBV2 and TRBJ2-7; no firm D call. CDR1 and CDR2 (germline): SNHLY, FYNNEI. V lost 4 bases and J 1 base, leaving 8 bases between the germline ends. CDR3 length: 13 amino acids. CDR3: CASSGFRSYEQYF. CDR3 bases: TGTGCCAGCAGTGGTTTCAGATCCTACGAGCAGTACTTC.